This is a list of T cell receptor beta chains from one sample in a study of blood T cells in healthy people across ages. From the 5' RACE reads, TCRdb called clonotypes with MiXCR, one entry per CDR3 protein. The table includes about 640,000 distinct CDR3 sequences, about 53% detected once. Sequencing was done on a sample of blood. The receptors shown here come from a man between 60 and 75 years old in good health. CDR3s include the opening cysteine and the closing phenylalanine or tryptophan. Fields, in order: V gene, J gene, D gene, clone size, CDR3 DNA, CDR3 protein. The D gene is left open where the match is weak. The size entry is marked missing in some rows and otherwise reads once, few, many or a size class.

V gene: TRBV5-1; J gene: TRBJ1-2; D gene: -; clone size: few; CDR3 DNA: TGCGCCAGCAGCCTCGGCGGGACGCTGAGTGGCTACACCTTC; CDR3 protein: CASSLGGTLSGYTF
V gene: TRBV4-2; J gene: TRBJ1-4; D gene: -; clone size: many; CDR3 DNA: TGTGCCAGCAGCCAATATACAGGGACTAATGAAAAACTGTTTTTT; CDR3 protein: CASSQYTGTNEKLFF
V gene: TRBV29-1; J gene: TRBJ2-5; D gene: -; clone size: -; CDR3 DNA: TGCAGCGTTGAAGGTGGGCGTGAGTACCAAGAGACCCAGTACTTC; CDR3 protein: CSVEGGREYQETQYF
V gene: TRBV14; J gene: TRBJ2-4; D gene: -; clone size: -; CDR3 DNA: TGTGCCAGCAGCCAAGTATCGGGACTTGGGAACATTCAGTACTTC; CDR3 protein: CASSQVSGLGNIQYF
V gene: TRBV7-2; J gene: TRBJ1-2; D gene: -; clone size: once; CDR3 DNA: TGTGCCAGCAGGGTGCCCGGGGTGAACAACTATGGCTACACCTTC; CDR3 protein: CASRVPGVNNYGYTF
V gene: TRBV6-5; J gene: TRBJ1-4; D gene: -; clone size: -; CDR3 DNA: TGTGCCAGCAGTTACTCGAGGCGGGCGGTTGCAACTAATGAAAAACTGTTTTTT; CDR3 protein: CASSYSRRAVATNEKLFF
V gene: TRBV18; J gene: TRBJ1-6; D gene: TRBD1; clone size: -; CDR3 DNA: TGTGCCAGCTCACCGCAGGGACAGGGGAATTCACCCCTCCACTTT; CDR3 protein: CASSPQGQGNSPLHF
V gene: TRBV20-1; J gene: TRBJ2-5; D gene: -; clone size: -; CDR3 DNA: TGCAGTGCTAGAGTCGCCAGGCTGACATACAATGAGCAGTACTTC; CDR3 protein: CSARVARLTYNEQYF
V gene: TRBV20-1; J gene: TRBJ2-1; D gene: TRBD2; clone size: -; CDR3 DNA: TGCAGTGCTAGCCCGGGACTACGTTACGATGAGCAGTTCTTC; CDR3 protein: CSASPGLRYDEQFF
V gene: TRBV6-6; J gene: TRBJ1-4; D gene: -; clone size: few; CDR3 DNA: TGTGCCAGCAGTTACAGCCAATTAGGTGAAAAACTGTTTTTT; CDR3 protein: CASSYSQLGEKLFF
V gene: TRBV5-1; J gene: TRBJ2-1; D gene: -; clone size: few; CDR3 DNA: TGCGCCAGCAGCTTGGAGGGGAGGATCAATGAGCAGTTCTTC; CDR3 protein: CASSLEGRINEQFF
V gene: TRBV5-1; J gene: TRBJ2-7; D gene: TRBD1; clone size: -; CDR3 DNA: TGCGCCAGCACCACCGGGACAGGGGGCCTCTACGAGCAGTACTTC; CDR3 protein: CASTTGTGGLYEQYF
V gene: TRBV20-1; J gene: TRBJ2-1; D gene: TRBD2; clone size: -; CDR3 DNA: TGCAGTGCCCTAGCGGGGGGGCCGGCCAATGAGCAGTTCTTC; CDR3 protein: CSALAGGPANEQFF
V gene: TRBV21-1; J gene: TRBJ2-6; D gene: -; clone size: few; CDR3 DNA: TGTGCCAGCAGCCCCTGTGTGGGCCGCGCTGGGGCCAACGTCCTGACTTTC; CDR3 protein: CASSPCVGRAGANVLTF
V gene: TRBV27; J gene: TRBJ2-2; D gene: -; clone size: -; CDR3 DNA: TGTGCCAACCCAACCGGGACACACTTCGCGAACACCGGGGAGCTGTTTTTT; CDR3 protein: CANPTGTHFANTGELFF
V gene: TRBV28; J gene: TRBJ2-5; D gene: -; clone size: many; CDR3 DNA: TGTGCCAGCAGTCCGGAGCAGGGCGGGAAGACCCAGTACTTC; CDR3 protein: CASSPEQGGKTQYF